Listed below are T cell receptor beta chains from one sample, sequenced in a study of blood T cell repertoires in COVID-19. Clones were sequenced by immunoSEQ multiplex PCR, and TCRdb holds only the in-frame ones, with some missing. The table records roughly 200,000 clones, approximately 90% of them present only once. Sequenced input: peripheral blood. These TCRs come from a man in his sixties who had recovered from COVID-19. Each CDR3 is given with its conserved first and last residue. A D gene is named only where the DNA matches it firmly. Rows give clone size only sometimes, using once, few, many, or a class for an expanded clone.

j_call d_call v_call cdr3_length clone_size cdr3_nt cdr3_aa
TRBJ2-1 TRBD2 TRBV11-3 13 NA TGTGCCAGCAGCTTATCGAGGGAGGGTGAGCAGTTCTTC CASSLSREGEQFF
TRBJ2-7 TRBD2 TRBV10-3 15 NA TGTGCCAGCACGGGCATCGGGACTAGCTTCTCCGAGCAGTACTTC CASTGIGTSFSEQYF
TRBJ1-1 NA TRBV21-1 15 NA TGTGCCAGCAGCAAAGGACAGGGGGCGACCACTGAAGCTTTCTTT CASSKGQGATTEAFF
TRBJ1-2 TRBD1 TRBV7-2 14 NA TGTGCCAGCAGCTTTACGACAGGGGGCTATGGCTACACCTTC CASSFTTGGYGYTF
TRBJ1-1 TRBD1 TRBV7-9 14 NA TGTGCCAGCAGCCCACAGGGGGCGGACACTGAAGCTTTCTTT CASSPQGADTEAFF
TRBJ1-5 NA TRBV2 14 NA TGTGCCAGCAGTGAAGGCGCGGGGAATCAGCCCCAGCATTTT CASSEGAGNQPQHF
TRBJ2-7 TRBD1 TRBV28 15 NA TGTGCCAGCAGCACCTCTGGGACAGGATCTTACGAGCAGTACTTC CASSTSGTGSYEQYF
TRBJ2-1 NA TRBV28 14 NA TGTGCCAGCAGTTTGGTCGGGACATACAATGAGCAGTTCTTC CASSLVGTYNEQFF
TRBJ1-1 NA TRBV6-5 13 NA TGTGCCAGCATTGTTTTGGGGGCCGGGGAAGCTTTCTTT CASIVLGAGEAFF
TRBJ2-1 NA TRBV5-1 14 NA TGCGCCAGCAGCTTAGAGAGGGGGATCAATGAGCAGTTCTTC CASSLERGINEQFF
TRBJ1-5 NA TRBV7-2 14 few TGTGCCAGCAGCGACCGACAGGCCCTGGGGCCCCAGCATTTT CASSDRQALGPQHF
TRBJ2-5 TRBD2 TRBV11-2 16 NA TGTGCCAGCAGCGGGTCGTTAGCCGGGGGGGGGCAGACCCAGTACTTC CASSGSLAGGGQTQYF
TRBJ1-1 NA TRBV7-6 17 NA TGTGCCAGCAGCTTAGCGGTGGGCGACATTTTGAACACTGAAGCTTTCTTT CASSLAVGDILNTEAFF
TRBJ2-3 TRBD1 TRBV2 18 NA TGTGCCAGCACCAGAGACAGGGGGCCTTTACCTAGCACAGATACGCAGTATTTT CASTRDRGPLPSTDTQYF
TRBJ2-3 NA TRBV7-3 14 NA TGTGCCAGCAAAAGGGGTTTTGACACAGATACGCAGTATTTT CASKRGFDTDTQYF
TRBJ2-6 NA TRBV27 16 NA TGTGCCAGCAGTTTAAGCCTGAGCTCTGGGGCCAACGTCCTGACTTTC CASSLSLSSGANVLTF
TRBJ1-1 NA TRBV7-2 16 NA TGTGCCAGCAGCCCTGGACGAGGGGACATGAACACTGAAGCTTTCTTT CASSPGRGDMNTEAFF
TRBJ1-1 NA TRBV28 13 NA TGTGCCAGCAGTTTAATTCTGAGCTCTGAAGCTTTCTTT CASSLILSSEAFF
TRBJ2-1 TRBD2 TRBV5-4 15 NA TGTGCCAGCAGCTCCCCCGGCGGGGGGGCCAATGAGCAGTTCTTC CASSSPGGGANEQFF
TRBJ1-1 NA TRBV29-1 12 NA TGCAGCGTTGTGAGGTCGGGCACTGAAGCTTTCTTT CSVVRSGTEAFF
TRBJ2-7 NA TRBV28 12 NA TGTGCCAGCACCGGAGGTCTCTACGAGCAGTACTTC CASTGGLYEQYF
TRBJ2-3 NA TRBV21-1 19 once TGTGCCAGCAGCCAAGGGGGAGTAGCGGGAGGGCCCGAGTCAGATACGCAGTATTTT CASSQGGVAGGPESDTQYF
TRBJ1-4 TRBD1 TRBV25-1 13 few TGTGCCAGCACGGGACAGGGTTCGGAAAAACTGTTTTTT CASTGQGSEKLFF
TRBJ2-6 TRBD1 TRBV11-2 13 NA TGTGCCAGCGGGACAGGAATGACCAACGTCCTGACTTTC CASGTGMTNVLTF
TRBJ2-7 TRBD1 TRBV18 17 NA TGTGCCAGCTCACCACAACGAACCGGGACAGGGGATTACGAGCAGTACTTC CASSPQRTGTGDYEQYF
TRBJ1-4 NA TRBV18 15 NA TGTGCCAGCTCACCTTCTTCCTCAACTAATGAAAAACTGTTTTTT CASSPSSSTNEKLFF
TRBJ2-3 NA TRBV3-1/TRBV3-2 16 once TGTGCCAGCAGCCGTGGGACACCCCCTAGCACAGATACGCAGTATTTT CASSRGTPPSTDTQYF
TRBJ1-2 NA TRBV2 14 NA TGTGCCAGCAGTGAAATAGTACCTAACTATGGCTACACCTTC CASSEIVPNYGYTF
TRBJ2-2 NA TRBV7-6 15 NA TGTGCCAGCAGCCCTTACCCGGGTCCAGCCGGGGAGCTGTTTTTT CASSPYPGPAGELFF
TRBJ1-6 NA TRBV15 15 NA TGTGCCACCAGCAGAGATAATCGCGGGGGATCACCCCTCCACTTT CATSRDNRGGSPLHF